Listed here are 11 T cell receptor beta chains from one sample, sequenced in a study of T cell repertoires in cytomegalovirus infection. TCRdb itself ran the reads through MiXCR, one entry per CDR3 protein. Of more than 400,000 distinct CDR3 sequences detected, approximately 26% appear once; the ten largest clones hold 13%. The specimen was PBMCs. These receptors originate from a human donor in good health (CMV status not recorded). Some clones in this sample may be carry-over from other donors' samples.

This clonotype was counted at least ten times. The CDR3 sequence: CASQGGDSYQYF. CDR3 coding DNA: TGTGCCAGCCAAGGGGGAGACAGTTACCAGTACTTC. V usage is TRBV7-6 and J usage is TRBJ2-5; a weak D match, TRBD1 (6 bases). V lost 8 bases and J 10 bases, leaving 17 bases between the germline ends. The CDR3 is 12 residues long. CDR1 is SGHVS and CDR2 is FNYEAQ in the germline V gene.

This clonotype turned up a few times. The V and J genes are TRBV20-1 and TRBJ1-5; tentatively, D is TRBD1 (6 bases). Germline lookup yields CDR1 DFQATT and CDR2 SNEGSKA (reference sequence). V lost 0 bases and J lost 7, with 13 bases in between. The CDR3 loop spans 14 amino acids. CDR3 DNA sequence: TGCAGTGCTAGAGACAGGGGACCGATCCAGCCCCAGCATTTT. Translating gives CSARDRGPIQPQHF.

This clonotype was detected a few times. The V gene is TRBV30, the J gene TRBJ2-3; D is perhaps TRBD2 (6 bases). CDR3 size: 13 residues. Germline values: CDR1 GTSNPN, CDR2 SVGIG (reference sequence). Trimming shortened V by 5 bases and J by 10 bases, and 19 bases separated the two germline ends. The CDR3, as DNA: TGTGCCTGGGAGCCGACTAGAAGCGAGGCGCAGTATTTT. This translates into CAWEPTRSEAQYF.

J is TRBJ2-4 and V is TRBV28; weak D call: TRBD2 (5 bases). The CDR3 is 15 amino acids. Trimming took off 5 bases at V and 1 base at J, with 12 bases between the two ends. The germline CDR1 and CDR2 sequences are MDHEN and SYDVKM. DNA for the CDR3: TGTGCCAGCAGTGGGTCGGGGAAGGCCAAAAACATTCAGTACTTC. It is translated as CASSGSGKAKNIQYF.

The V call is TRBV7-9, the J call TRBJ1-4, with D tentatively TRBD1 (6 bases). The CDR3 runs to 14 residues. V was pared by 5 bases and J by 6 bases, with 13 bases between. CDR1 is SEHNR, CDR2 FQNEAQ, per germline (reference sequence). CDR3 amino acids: CASSPGGGYEKLFF. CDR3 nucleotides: TGTGCCAGCAGCCCGGGAGGGGGGTATGAAAAACTGTTTTTT.

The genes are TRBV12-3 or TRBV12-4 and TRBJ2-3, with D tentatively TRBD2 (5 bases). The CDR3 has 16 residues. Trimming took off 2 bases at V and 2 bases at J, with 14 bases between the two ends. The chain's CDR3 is CASSLILAGTTDTQYF. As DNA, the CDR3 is TGTGCCAGCAGTTTAATCCTGGCGGGCACCACAGATACGCAGTATTTT.

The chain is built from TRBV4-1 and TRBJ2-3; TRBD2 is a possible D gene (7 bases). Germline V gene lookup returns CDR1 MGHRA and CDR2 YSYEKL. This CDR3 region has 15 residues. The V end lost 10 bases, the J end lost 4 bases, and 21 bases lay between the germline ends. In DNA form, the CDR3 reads TGCGCCACCCTCCTCCGGGGGGCGCCGGCAGATACGCAGTATTTT. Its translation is CATLLRGAPADTQYF.

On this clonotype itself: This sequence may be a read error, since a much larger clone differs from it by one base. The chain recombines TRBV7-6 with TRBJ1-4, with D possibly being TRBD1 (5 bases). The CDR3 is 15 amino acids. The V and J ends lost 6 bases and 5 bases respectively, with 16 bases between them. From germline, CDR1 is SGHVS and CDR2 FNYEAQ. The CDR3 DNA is TGTGCCAGCAGTCCACAGACAGACGTCAATGAAAAACTGTTTTTT. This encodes CASSPQTDVNEKLFF.

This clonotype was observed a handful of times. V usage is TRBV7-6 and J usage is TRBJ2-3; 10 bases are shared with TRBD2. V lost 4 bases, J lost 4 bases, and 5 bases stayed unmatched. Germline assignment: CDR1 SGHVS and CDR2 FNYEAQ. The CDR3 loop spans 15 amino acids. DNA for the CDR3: TGTGCCAGCAGCTCTAGCGGGAGTGGCTCAGATACGCAGTATTTT. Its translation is CASSSSGSGSDTQYF.

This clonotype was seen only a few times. CDR3 region: CASRDTGPETQYF. The CDR3 coding sequence is TGTGCCAGCAGGGATACAGGGCCAGAGACCCAGTACTTC. The chain is built from TRBV6-5 and TRBJ2-5, with a tentative D call TRBD1 (6 bases). Between the trimmed V and J ends, which lost 6 bases and 4 bases, there was a span of 12 bases. Looked up from germline, CDR1 is MNHEY and CDR2 is SVGAGI. The length of the CDR3 is 13 residues.

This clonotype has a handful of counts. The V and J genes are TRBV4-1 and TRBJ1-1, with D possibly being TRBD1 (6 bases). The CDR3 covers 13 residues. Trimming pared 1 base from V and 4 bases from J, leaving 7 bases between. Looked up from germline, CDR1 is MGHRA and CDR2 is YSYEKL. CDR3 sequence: CASSQAGATEAFF. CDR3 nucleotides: TGCGCCAGCAGCCAAGCAGGGGCCACTGAAGCTTTCTTT.